These 15 T cell receptor beta chains came from one sample sequenced in a study of T-cell reconstitution after alpha-beta-depleted transplantation in children. Molecular barcoding with unique molecular identifiers was used for the TCRbeta library. TCRdb passed the PCR reads through MiXCR, listing each CDR3 protein once. Among 500,000 to 600,000 distinct CDR3 sequences, about 30% were seen once, and the ten largest hold 2.4%. The sample here was PBMCs from the stem cell graft donor, taken from the stem cell graft. The source is a human donor who donated a stem cell graft to a child with aplastic anemia.

This rearrangement joins TRBV5-1 to TRBJ2-5; no clear D gene. Germline values: CDR1 SGHRS, CDR2 YFSETQ. The CDR3 spans 14 residues. Trimming cost V 2 bases and J 5 bases, with 13 bases left between them. The CDR3 loop reads CASSLVTARETQYF. DNA of the CDR3: TGCGCCAGCAGCTTAGTGACCGCACGGGAGACCCAGTACTTC. The full variable domain, its missing parts supplied by reference TRBV5-1 and TRBJ2-5, is KAGVTQTPRYLIKTRGQQVTLSCSPISGHRSVSWYQQTPGQGLQFLFEYFSETQRNKGNFPGRFSGRQFSNSRSEMNVSTLELGDSALYLCASSLVTARETQYFGPGTRLLVL.

This clonotype was picked up a small number of times. The chain carries TRBV12-3 or TRBV12-4 and TRBJ1-1; unclear D gene. This CDR3 has 13 residues. Trimming took off 3 bases at V and 0 bases at J, with 5 bases between the two ends. This CDR3 reads CASSFLVNTEAFF. The CDR3 DNA follows: TGTGCCAGCAGTTTTCTTGTGAACACTGAAGCTTTCTTT.

This clonotype occurred a few times. V and J are TRBV11-2 and TRBJ2-7; perhaps TRBD2 as D (6 bases). Trimming cost V 5 bases and J 3 bases, with 14 bases left between them. Germline lookup yields CDR1 SGHAT and CDR2 FQNNGV. The CDR3 covers 14 residues. CDR3 nucleotide sequence: TGTGCCAGCAGCACCCAGACTAGTAACTACGAGCAGTACTTC. Amino acid sequence: CASSTQTSNYEQYF.

The chain combines TRBV11-2 with TRBJ1-5; D not certain. Germline-derived CDR1 and CDR2 are SGHAT and FQNNGV. The CDR3 consists of 13 residues. V was shortened by 1 base and J by 5 bases, with 6 bases between the two germline ends. The CDR3 region is CASSLALYQPQHF. CDR3 DNA: TGTGCCAGCAGCTTAGCTCTATATCAGCCCCAGCATTTT.

This clonotype appeared a few times. This chain joins TRBV18 and TRBJ2-3, with D possibly matching TRBD1 (6 bases). Germline V CDR1 and CDR2: KGHSH, LQKENI. The CDR3 has 16 residues. Deletions cut 5 bases from V and 1 base from J, with 16 bases between. The CDR3 coding sequence is TGTGCCAGCTCATCCACCGTTCCAGGGGGCACAGATACGCAGTATTTT. Its protein is CASSSTVPGGTDTQYF.

The rearrangement uses TRBV20-1 and TRBJ1-6; TRBD1 aligns across 7 bases. The CDR3 totals 14 residues. Trimming removed 5 bases from V and 7 bases from J; junction bases left unmatched: 8. The germline CDR1 and CDR2 sequences are DFQATT and SNEGSKA (reference sequence). The CDR3 DNA reads TGCAGTGCTCCACGACAGGGAACGAATTCACCCCTCCACTTT. This encodes CSAPRQGTNSPLHF.

This clonotype has only a few counts. V usage is TRBV28 and J usage is TRBJ1-6, with 9 nucleotides matching TRBD1. The CDR3 is 13 residues long. The germline V gene encodes CDR1 MDHEN and CDR2 SYDVKM. The ends lost 8 bases at V and 10 bases at J; junction bases unmatched: 6. Here the CDR3 DNA reads TGTGCCAGCGGGGGACAGGGAAAATCACCCCTCCACTTT. Residues: CASGGQGKSPLHF.

This clonotype has just a few counts. The chain uses TRBV19 and TRBJ2-5; D is unclear. Germline V gene data show CDR1 as LNHDA and CDR2 as SQIVND (reference sequence). Trimming removed 10 bases at V and 5 bases at J, with 20 bases between. CDR3 length: 14 residues. CDR3: CATRQSQGAETQYF. For the CDR3, the DNA is TGTGCCACACGCCAATCCCAAGGCGCGGAGACCCAGTACTTC.

The rearrangement links TRBV19 to TRBJ2-1, with a possible D match to TRBD1 (6 bases). This CDR3 spans 13 amino acids. V was clipped by 8 bases and J by 2 bases, with 10 bases between them. CDR1 and CDR2 from the germline V gene are LNHDA and SQIVND (reference sequence). This CDR3 is CASGWDTYNEQFF. In DNA, the CDR3 is TGTGCCAGTGGGTGGGACACCTACAATGAGCAGTTCTTC.

This clonotype was counted at least ten times. The chain couples TRBV12-3 or TRBV12-4 to TRBJ2-3; 7 nucleotides line up with TRBD1. V lost 1 base to trimming and J lost 1 base; unmatched junction nucleotides: 2. The CDR3 totals 15 residues. The CDR3 loop is CASSLVTGGTDTQYF. The CDR3 nucleotides read TGTGCCAGCAGTTTAGTCACAGGGGGCACAGATACGCAGTATTTT.

V usage is TRBV20-1 and J usage is TRBJ1-1; D might be TRBD1 (5 bases). CDR1 DFQATT and CDR2 SNEGSKA come from the germline V gene (reference sequence). The CDR3 is made up of 12 amino acids. The CDR3 DNA sequence: TGCAGCGCGTGGCAGGGCGGGGCTGAAGCTTTCTTT. Its protein product is CSAWQGGAEAFF.

This clonotype appeared a few times. The chain has TRBV29-1 and TRBJ2-5; no clear D gene. Trimming cost V 2 bases and J 4 bases, with 11 bases left between them. The CDR3 is 13 residues long. Germline-derived CDR1 and CDR2 are SQVTM and ANQGSEA. The CDR3 region is CSVEYGNRETQYF. CDR3 nucleotide sequence: TGCAGCGTTGAATACGGCAACCGAGAGACCCAGTACTTC.

This clonotype was counted a few times. The rearrangement joins TRBV7-2 to TRBJ1-4; D ambiguous. From germline, CDR1 is SGHTA and CDR2 FQGNSA. The CDR3 sequence is 15 residues long. The V and J ends lost 1 base and 4 bases respectively, with 10 bases between them. Written as DNA, the CDR3 is TGTGCCAGCAGCTTAGGCTCACAGATTAATGAAAAACTGTTTTTT. Amino acid sequence: CASSLGSQINEKLFF.

A few counts support this clonotype. The genes are TRBV12-3 or TRBV12-4 and TRBJ1-2; tentatively, D is TRBD1 (5 bases). Trimming took off 6 bases at V and 5 bases at J, with 10 bases between the two ends. The CDR3 loop spans 12 amino acids. As DNA, the CDR3 is TGTGCCAGCAGGAGAGGGGTGTATGGCTACACCTTC. As protein: CASRRGVYGYTF.

This chain links TRBV27 with TRBJ2-5; the D gene is possibly TRBD2 (5 bases). The CDR3 has 15 residues. Trimming took 4 bases from V and 0 from J, leaving 12 bases between them. CDR1 is MNHEY, CDR2 SMNVEV, per germline (reference sequence). Written as DNA, the CDR3 is TGTGCCAGCAGTTCCACGGCGGGCCACCAAGAGACCCAGTACTTC. It is translated as CASSSTAGHQETQYF.